By share, the clone carrying this T cell receptor beta chain ranks as medium-sized. Its antigen is undetermined. Study-level points and caveats: Tumor memory CD4+ T cell TCR gene usage clustered with blood and lymph node memory CD4+ cells and lymph node naive CD4+ cells. Tumor-infiltrating Treg TCR alpha and beta sequences overlapped most with tumor naive CD4+ T cells, then blood naive. Naive CD4+ cells shared about 13% of tumor Treg sequences.

The TRBV12-4/TRBJ1-2 clonotypes were amplified using barcode primers with ligated adaptors. TCRdb fed the multiplex PCR reads into MiXCR, producing one record per CDR3 protein. This sample has about 520 distinct CDR3 sequences, with about 0.35% found just once. The V gene end was trimmed by 3 bases and the J gene end by 0 bases; junction bases not matched to a gene: 4. The CDR3 has 15 amino acids. Cells sorted as Tregs were CD4+, CD25+ and CD127-/low. The sample comprised tumor-infiltrating Tregs sorted from the breast tumor. This TCR derives from a female donor with breast cancer. J is TRBJ1-2 and V is TRBV12-3 or TRBV12-4, with TRBD1 identical over 7 bases. CDR3 sequence: CASSFTTGTNYGYTF. For the CDR3, the DNA is TGTGCCAGCAGTTTCACGACAGGGACTAACTATGGCTACACCTTC.